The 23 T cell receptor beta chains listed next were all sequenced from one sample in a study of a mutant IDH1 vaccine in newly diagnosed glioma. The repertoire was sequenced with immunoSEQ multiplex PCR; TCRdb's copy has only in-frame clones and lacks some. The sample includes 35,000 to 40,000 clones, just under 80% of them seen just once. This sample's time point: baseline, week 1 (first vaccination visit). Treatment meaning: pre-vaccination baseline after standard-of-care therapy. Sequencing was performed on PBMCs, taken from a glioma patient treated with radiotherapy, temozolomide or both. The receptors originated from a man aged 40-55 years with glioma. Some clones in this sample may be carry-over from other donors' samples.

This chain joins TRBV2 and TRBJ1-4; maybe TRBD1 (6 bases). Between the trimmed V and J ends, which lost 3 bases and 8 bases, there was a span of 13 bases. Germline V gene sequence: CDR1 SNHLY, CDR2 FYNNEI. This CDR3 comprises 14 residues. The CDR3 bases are TGTGCCAGCAGTGACTCACCCGGGACAGAAAAACTGTTTTTT. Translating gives CASSDSPGTEKLFF.

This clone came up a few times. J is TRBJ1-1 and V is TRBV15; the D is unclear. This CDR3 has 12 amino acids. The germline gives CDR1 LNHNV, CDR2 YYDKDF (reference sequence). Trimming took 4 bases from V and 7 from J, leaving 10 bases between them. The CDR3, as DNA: TGTGCCACCAGCACTGGGCGAAATGAAGCTTTCTTT. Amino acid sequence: CATSTGRNEAFF.

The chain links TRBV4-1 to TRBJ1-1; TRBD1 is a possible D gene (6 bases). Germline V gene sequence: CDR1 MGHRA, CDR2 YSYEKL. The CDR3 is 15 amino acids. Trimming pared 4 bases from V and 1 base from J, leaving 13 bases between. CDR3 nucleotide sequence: TGCGCCAGCAGCCCATCAGGGGTTGGGAACACTGAAGCTTTCTTT. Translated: CASSPSGVGNTEAFF.

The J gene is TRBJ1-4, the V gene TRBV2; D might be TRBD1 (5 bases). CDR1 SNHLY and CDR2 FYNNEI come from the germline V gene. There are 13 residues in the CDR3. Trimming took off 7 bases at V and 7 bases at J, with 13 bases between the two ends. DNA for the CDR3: TGTGCCAGCAAAATTGGGGCAGCTGAAAAACTGTTTTTT. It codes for CASKIGAAEKLFF.

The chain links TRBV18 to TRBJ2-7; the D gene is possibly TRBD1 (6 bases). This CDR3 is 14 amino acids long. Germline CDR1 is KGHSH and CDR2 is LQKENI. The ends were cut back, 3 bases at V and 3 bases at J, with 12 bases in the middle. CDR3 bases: TGTGCCAGCTCACCGGCAGGGGACGGCTACGAGCAGTACTTC. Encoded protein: CASSPAGDGYEQYF.

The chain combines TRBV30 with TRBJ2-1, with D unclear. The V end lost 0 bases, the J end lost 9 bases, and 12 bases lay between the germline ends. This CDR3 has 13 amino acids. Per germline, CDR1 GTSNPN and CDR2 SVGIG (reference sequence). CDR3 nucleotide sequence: TGTGCCTGGAGTGTAAAGGCTAAGGGTGAGCAGTTCTTC. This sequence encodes CAWSVKAKGEQFF.

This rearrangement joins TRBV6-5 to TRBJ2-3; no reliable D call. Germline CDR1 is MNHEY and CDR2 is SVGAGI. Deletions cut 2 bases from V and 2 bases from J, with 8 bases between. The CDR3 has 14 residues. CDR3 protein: CASSYEPDTDTQYF. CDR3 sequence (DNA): TGTGCCAGCAGTTACGAACCCGACACAGATACGCAGTATTTT.

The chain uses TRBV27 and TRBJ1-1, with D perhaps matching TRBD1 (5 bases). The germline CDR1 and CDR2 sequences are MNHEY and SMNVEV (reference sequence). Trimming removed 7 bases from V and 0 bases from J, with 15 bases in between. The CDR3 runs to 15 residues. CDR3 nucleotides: TGTGCCAGCACCAAGTGGGGGGGGATGAACACTGAAGCTTTCTTT. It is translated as CASTKWGGMNTEAFF.

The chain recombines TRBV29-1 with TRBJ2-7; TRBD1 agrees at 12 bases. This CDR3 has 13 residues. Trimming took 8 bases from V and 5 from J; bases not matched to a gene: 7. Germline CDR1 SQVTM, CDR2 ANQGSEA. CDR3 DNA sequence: TGCAGCTTTTCGGGACAGGGGGCCCACGAGCAGTACTTC. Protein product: CSFSGQGAHEQYF.

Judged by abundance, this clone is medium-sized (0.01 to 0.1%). CDR3 nucleotide sequence: TGTGCCAGCAGCTGGGGGGCTGAAGCTTTCTTT. Its protein product is CASSWGAEAFF. V is TRBV5-6 and J is TRBJ1-1, with D perhaps matching TRBD1 (5 bases). The CDR3 spans 11 residues. Germline CDR1 reads SGHDT; CDR2 reads YYEEEE. The V end lost 3 bases, the J end lost 6 bases, and 6 bases lay between the germline ends.

The CDR3 loop reads CASSESGQGPDTEAFF. DNA of the CDR3: TGCGCCAGCAGTGAGTCGGGACAGGGTCCGGACACTGAAGCTTTCTTT. The chain recombines TRBV10-1 with TRBJ1-1, with 9 positions matching TRBD1. The CDR3 spans 16 residues. V shed 0 bases, J shed 3 bases, and the junction held 5 bases outside the gene matches. Germline values: CDR1 WNHNN, CDR2 SYGVQD (reference sequence).

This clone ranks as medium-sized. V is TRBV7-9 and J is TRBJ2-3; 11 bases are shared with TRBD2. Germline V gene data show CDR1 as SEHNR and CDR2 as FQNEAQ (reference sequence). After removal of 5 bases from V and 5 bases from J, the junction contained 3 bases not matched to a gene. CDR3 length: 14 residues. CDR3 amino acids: CASSHLAGGDTQYF. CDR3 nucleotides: TGTGCCAGCAGCCATCTAGCGGGGGGAGATACGCAGTATTTT.

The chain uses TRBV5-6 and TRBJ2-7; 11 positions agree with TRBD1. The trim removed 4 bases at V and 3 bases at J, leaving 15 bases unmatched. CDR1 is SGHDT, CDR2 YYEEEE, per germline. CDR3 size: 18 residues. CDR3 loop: CASSPLVTGQGVNYEQYF. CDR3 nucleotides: TGTGCCAGCAGCCCGCTCGTGACGGGACAGGGGGTTAACTACGAGCAGTACTTC.

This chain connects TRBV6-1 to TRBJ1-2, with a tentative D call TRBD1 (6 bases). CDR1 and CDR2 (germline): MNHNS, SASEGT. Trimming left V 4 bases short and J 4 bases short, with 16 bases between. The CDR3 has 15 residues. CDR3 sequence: CASSAPTGQVYGYTF. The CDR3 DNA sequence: TGTGCCAGCAGTGCGCCTACAGGGCAGGTCTATGGCTACACCTTC.

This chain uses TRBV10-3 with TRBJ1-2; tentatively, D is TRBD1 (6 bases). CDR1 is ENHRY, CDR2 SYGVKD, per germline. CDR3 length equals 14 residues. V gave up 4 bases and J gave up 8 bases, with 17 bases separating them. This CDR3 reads CAISGQPGGRGYTF. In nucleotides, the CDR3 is TGTGCCATCAGTGGTCAGCCTGGGGGCAGGGGCTACACCTTC.

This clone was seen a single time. CDR3 residues: CASSRGTSWGSEQFF. CDR3 DNA sequence: TGCGCCAGCAGCAGGGGGACTAGCTGGGGGAGTGAGCAGTTCTTC. The V and J genes are TRBV5-1 and TRBJ2-1; 9 nucleotides agree with TRBD2. Germline V gene data show CDR1 as SGHRS and CDR2 as YFSETQ. The CDR3 runs to 15 residues. J lost 9 bases, V lost 4 bases, and 11 bases had no gene match. Combining the CDR3 with reference TRBV5-1 and TRBJ2-1 gives the whole variable domain KAGVTQTPRYLIKTRGQQVTLSCSPISGHRSVSWYQQTPGQGLQFLFEYFSETQRNKGNFPGRFSGRQFSNSRSEMNVSTLELGDSALYLCASSRGTSWGSEQFFGPGTRLTVL.

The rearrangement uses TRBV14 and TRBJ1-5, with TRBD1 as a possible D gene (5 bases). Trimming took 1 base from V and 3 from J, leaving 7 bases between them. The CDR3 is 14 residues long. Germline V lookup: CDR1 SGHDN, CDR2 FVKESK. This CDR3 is CASSQGQNNQPQHF. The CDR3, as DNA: TGTGCCAGCAGCCAAGGACAGAACAATCAGCCCCAGCATTTT.

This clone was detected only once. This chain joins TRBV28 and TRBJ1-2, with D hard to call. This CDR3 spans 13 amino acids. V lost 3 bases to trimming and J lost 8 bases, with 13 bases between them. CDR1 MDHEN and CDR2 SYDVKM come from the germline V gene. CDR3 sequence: CASSLKGFHGYTF. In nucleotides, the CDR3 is TGTGCCAGCAGTTTGAAGGGCTTCCACGGCTACACCTTC.

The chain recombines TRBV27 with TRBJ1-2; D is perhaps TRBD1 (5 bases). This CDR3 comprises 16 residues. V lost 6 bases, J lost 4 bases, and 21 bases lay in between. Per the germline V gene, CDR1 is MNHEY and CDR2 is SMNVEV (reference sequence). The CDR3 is CASRPYTGTQGYGYTF. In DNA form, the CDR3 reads TGTGCCAGCAGGCCTTATACCGGGACCCAGGGCTATGGCTACACCTTC.

The CDR3 nucleotides are TGTGCCTGGATCCGGGGCACCCCCCACAATGAGCAGTTCTTC. Its protein is CAWIRGTPHNEQFF. This chain links TRBV30 with TRBJ2-1; D possibly matches TRBD1 or TRBD2 (5 bases each). The CDR3 covers 14 residues. Germline lookup yields CDR1 GTSNPN and CDR2 SVGIG (reference sequence). V lost 4 bases to trimming and J lost 5 bases, with 15 bases between them.

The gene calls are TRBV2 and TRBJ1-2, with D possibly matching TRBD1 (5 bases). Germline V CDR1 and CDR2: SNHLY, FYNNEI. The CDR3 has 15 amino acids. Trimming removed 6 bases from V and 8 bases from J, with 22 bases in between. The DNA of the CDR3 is TGTGCCAGCAGACCCCCCCGCGGATTTCGGGACGGCTACACCTTC. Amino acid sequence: CASRPPRGFRDGYTF.

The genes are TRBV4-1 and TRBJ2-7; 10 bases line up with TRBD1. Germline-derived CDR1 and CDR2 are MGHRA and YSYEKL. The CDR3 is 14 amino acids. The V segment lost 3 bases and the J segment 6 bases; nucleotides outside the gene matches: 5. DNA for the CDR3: TGCGCCAGCAGCCAGGTGACAGGGGGCGGCGAGCAGTACTTC. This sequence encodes CASSQVTGGGEQYF.

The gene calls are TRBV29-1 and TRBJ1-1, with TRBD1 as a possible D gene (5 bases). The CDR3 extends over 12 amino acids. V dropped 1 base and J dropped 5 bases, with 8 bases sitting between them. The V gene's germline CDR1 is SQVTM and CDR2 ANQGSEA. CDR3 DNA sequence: TGCAGCGTTGAAGTGGGGGAGACTGAAGCTTTCTTT. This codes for CSVEVGETEAFF.